Listed here are 9 T cell receptor beta chains from one sample, sequenced in a study of blood T cell repertoires in COVID-19. Sequenced by immunoSEQ multiplex PCR; TCRdb stores in-frame clones only, minus some. The sample lists about 230,000 clones; around 88% were seen once. Sequencing was performed on PBMCs or T cells enriched from blood (not recorded which). Receptors were obtained from a woman between 40 and 55 years old with acute COVID-19.

This clone was observed a single time. The chain carries TRBV3-1 (or the pseudogene TRBV3-2) and TRBJ1-4, with D possibly being TRBD1 (6 bases). The germline V and J ends were trimmed by 1 base and 8 bases, with 14 bases remaining between them. The CDR3 has 15 residues. CDR1 and CDR2 from the germline V gene are LGHDT and YNNKEL (reference sequence). CDR3 DNA: TGTGCCAGCAGCCAAGGGGGGCGCGGATGGGAAAAACTGTTTTTT. This gives the protein CASSQGGRGWEKLFF.

The rearrangement uses TRBV5-1 and TRBJ2-1; 7 bases agree with TRBD1. CDR3 length: 15 residues. J was trimmed by 3 bases and V by 0 bases; bases with no gene match: 3. Germline CDR1 is SGHRS and CDR2 is YFSETQ. The CDR3 here is CASSLAPGGYNEQFF. CDR3 nucleotides: TGCGCCAGCAGCTTGGCCCCAGGGGGCTACAATGAGCAGTTCTTC.

J is TRBJ2-6 and V is TRBV5-5; D is undetermined. CDR3 size: 14 residues. V lost 4 bases to trimming and J lost 2 bases, with 7 bases between them. Germline V lookup: CDR1 SGHKS, CDR2 YYEKEE (reference sequence). The DNA of the CDR3 is TGTGCCAGCAGCCTAGAGGCTGGGGCCAACGTCCTGACTTTC. Protein product: CASSLEAGANVLTF.

The V and J genes are TRBV19 and TRBJ1-4; weak D call: TRBD1 (6 bases). The CDR3 length is 16 residues. Deletions cut 3 bases from V and 0 bases from J, with 11 bases between. CDR1 is LNHDA and CDR2 is SQIVND in the germline V gene (reference sequence). This CDR3 reads CASSMGTGSTNEKLFF. The CDR3 bases are TGTGCCAGTAGTATGGGCACAGGGTCAACTAATGAAAAACTGTTTTTT.

This chain connects TRBV2 to TRBJ2-1; 11 bases map to TRBD2. The CDR3 covers 18 residues. V was pared by 8 bases and J by 0 bases, with 12 bases of the junction left unmatched. Germline V gene data show CDR1 as SNHLY and CDR2 as FYNNEI. CDR3: CASSGTSGYLSSYNEQFF. CDR3 nucleotides: TGTGCCAGCTCCGGGACTAGCGGCTACCTCAGCTCCTACAATGAGCAGTTCTTC.

This chain joins TRBV3-1 (or the pseudogene TRBV3-2) and TRBJ1-1; D might be TRBD1 (5 bases). The V end lost 1 base, the J end lost 7 bases, and 7 bases lay between the germline ends. The CDR3 is 12 residues long. The germline V gene has CDR1 LGHDT and CDR2 YNNKEL (reference sequence). DNA for the CDR3: TGTGCCAGCAGCCAAGCAGGGCTTGAAGCTTTCTTT. This encodes CASSQAGLEAFF.

This chain links TRBV10-1 with TRBJ1-2, with 7 bases lining up with TRBD1. Germline V CDR1 and CDR2: WNHNN, SYGVQD (reference sequence). V was pared by 0 bases and J by 13 bases, with 8 bases of the junction left unmatched. CDR3 size: 13 residues. The CDR3 spells CASSESTDRLITF. For the CDR3, the DNA is TGCGCCAGCAGTGAGTCAACGGACAGGCTCATCACCTTC.

The V gene is TRBV9, the J gene TRBJ1-6; D not certain. Germline loops: CDR1 SGDLS, CDR2 YYNGEE. CDR3 length: 14 residues. V was trimmed by 2 bases and J by 7 bases, leaving 10 bases between them. CDR3 region: CASSVAATNSPLHF. CDR3 nucleotide sequence: TGTGCCAGCAGCGTCGCGGCTACGAATTCACCCCTCCACTTT.

The V and J genes are TRBV7-6 and TRBJ2-5, with D possibly TRBD1 on 5 matching bases. V lost 0 bases and J 5 bases, leaving 16 bases between the germline ends. Germline CDR1 SGHVS, CDR2 FNYEAQ. The CDR3 length is 16 residues. The CDR3 is CASSLAIGEIRETQYF. The CDR3 DNA is TGTGCCAGCAGCTTAGCAATAGGGGAAATCCGTGAGACCCAGTACTTC.